This entry lists 6 T cell receptor beta chains sequenced from one sample in a study of cytomegalovirus exposure and HLA in healthy donors. The PCR employed 60 Vbeta primers together with 13 Jbeta primers. Using immunoSEQ multiplex PCR, the repertoire was profiled, and TCRdb retains in-frame clones only, with some absent. The data contain 90,000 to 150,000 clones, 60% to 85% of them singletons. The specimen sequenced was PBMCs. The source is a woman aged 40 to 55 in good health and CMV-seropositive.

The CDR3 loop reads CASSQARGAYTDTQYF. DNA of the CDR3: TGTGCCAGCAGCCAAGCCCGGGGGGCGTACACAGATACGCAGTATTTT. This rearrangement joins TRBV4-2 to TRBJ2-3; D may be TRBD2 (7 bases). Germline V lookup: CDR1 LGHNA, CDR2 YNFKEQ. The V end lost 1 base, the J end lost 2 bases, and 13 bases lay between the germline ends. The CDR3 runs to 16 residues.

The J gene is TRBJ2-1, the V gene TRBV19; 8 positions agree with TRBD1. This CDR3 spans 15 amino acids. The germline V gene encodes CDR1 LNHDA and CDR2 SQIVND (reference sequence). J was trimmed by 4 bases and V by 3 bases; bases with no gene match: 5. CDR3 bases: TGTGCCAGTAGTATCGGACAGGGTATGTACAATGAGCAGTTCTTC. Its translation: CASSIGQGMYNEQFF.

The gene calls are TRBV7-8 and TRBJ2-5, with 11 bases identical to TRBD2. V was clipped by 5 bases and J by 5 bases; unmatched bases: 4. The CDR3 loop spans 14 amino acids. Germline V gene sequence: CDR1 SGHVS, CDR2 FQNEAQ. The CDR3 protein is CASSPRLAGETQYF. For the CDR3, the DNA is TGTGCCAGCAGCCCCAGACTAGCGGGGGAGACCCAGTACTTC.

The genes are TRBV5-1 and TRBJ2-7, with D possibly matching TRBD2 (5 bases). There are 13 residues in the CDR3. The V gene lost 2 bases and the J gene lost 0 bases, with 6 bases spanning the gap. Germline V lookup: CDR1 SGHRS, CDR2 YFSETQ. The DNA of the CDR3 is TGCGCCAGCAGCTTCGGGATCTCCTACGAGCAGTACTTC. Translation: CASSFGISYEQYF.

The genes are TRBV9 and TRBJ2-2; 7 bases map to TRBD1. CDR1 is SGDLS, CDR2 YYNGEE, per germline. The CDR3 is 15 residues long. With V trimmed by 6 bases and J by 7 bases, 12 bases remained unmatched. DNA of the CDR3: TGTGCCAGCAACGTGGGCCAGGGGGAGATCGGGGAGCTGTTTTTT. It is translated as CASNVGQGEIGELFF.

This chain links TRBV5-1 with TRBJ1-5; 8 nucleotides align to TRBD1. Germline values: CDR1 SGHRS, CDR2 YFSETQ. The CDR3 extends over 13 amino acids. V lost 0 bases, J lost 9 bases, and 2 bases stayed unmatched. The CDR3 coding sequence is TGCGCCAGCAGCTTGGGGACAGGGAGGCCCCAGCATTTT. Translating it yields CASSLGTGRPQHF.